The 7 T cell receptor beta chains in this list originate from one sample, sequenced in a study of T cells in Graves' hyperthyroidism and ophthalmopathy. TCR beta CDR3 region amplification was performed from RNA transcripts. Carried out on the TCR CDR3, a first-round RT-PCR used the HTBI primer set. TCRdb recomputed calls from the multiplex PCR reads with MiXCR, one row per CDR3 protein. The profile shows a few hundred thousand distinct CDR3 sequences, roughly 14% of them singletons. The sample consisted of blood. The receptors originated from a woman younger than 30 with Graves' hyperthyroidism.

Many counts were recorded for this clonotype. This chain joins TRBV28 and TRBJ1-5; D is ambiguous. The CDR3 is made up of 17 amino acids. V gave up 4 bases and J gave up 0 bases, with 16 bases separating them. Looked up from germline, CDR1 is MDHEN and CDR2 is SYDVKM. The CDR3 is CASSSPTRLDSNQPQHF. CDR3 sequence (DNA): TGTGCCAGCAGTTCCCCAACCAGGTTAGATAGCAATCAGCCCCAGCATTTT.

There are many counts of this clonotype. The J gene is TRBJ1-5, the V gene TRBV28; the D gene is possibly TRBD1 (5 bases). Germline lookup yields CDR1 MDHEN and CDR2 SYDVKM. V was pared by 4 bases and J by 2 bases, with 12 bases between. This CDR3 is built from 15 residues. CDR3 coding DNA: TGTGCCAGCAGTTGGGGAGGGGAAGGCAATCAGCCCCAGCATTTT. The encoded protein is CASSWGGEGNQPQHF.

In its sample, this clonotype was seen many times. This chain joins TRBV5-1 and TRBJ2-1, with D hard to call. There are 14 residues in the CDR3. Trimming pared 4 bases from V and 10 bases from J, leaving 18 bases between. CDR1 SGHRS and CDR2 YFSETQ come from the germline V gene. CDR3 bases: TGCGCCAGCAGCCCACCGGAGACCGTGGGGGAGCAGTTCTTC. Its protein is CASSPPETVGEQFF.

The chain is built from TRBV12-3 or TRBV12-4 and TRBJ2-7, with 7 bases identical to TRBD1. V trimming: 6 bases; J trimming: 3 bases; junction bases outside the gene matches: 11. The CDR3 sequence is 15 residues long. CDR3 region: CASSRPGTVGYEQYF. The CDR3 nucleotides read TGTGCCAGCAGCCGTCCCGGGACAGTGGGCTACGAGCAGTACTTC.

This clonotype has a count of ten or more. The chain has TRBV6-5 and TRBJ1-5; TRBD1 is a possible D gene (6 bases). V was clipped by 0 bases and J by 4 bases, with 13 bases between them. Germline-derived CDR1 and CDR2 are MNHEY and SVGAGI. This CDR3 is 16 amino acids long. The CDR3, as DNA: TGTGCCAGCAGTTACTCCGGGCCCGACAGGAATCAGCCCCAGCATTTT. Protein product: CASSYSGPDRNQPQHF.

This clonotype was counted a few times. The gene calls are TRBV30 and TRBJ1-6; D is unresolved. There are 13 residues in the CDR3. Germline CDR1 GTSNPN, CDR2 SVGIG (reference sequence). Trimming left V 3 bases short and J 1 base short, with 4 bases between. CDR3 sequence: CAWRQSYNSPLHF. CDR3 in DNA: TGTGCCTGGAGGCAGTCCTATAATTCACCCCTCCACTTT.

This clonotype occurred a few times. V is TRBV5-1 and J is TRBJ2-7, with D possibly matching TRBD2 (5 bases). The germline gives CDR1 SGHRS, CDR2 YFSETQ. The CDR3 contains 16 residues. Trimming took 3 bases from V and 1 from J, leaving 17 bases between them. The CDR3 nucleotides are TGCGCCAGCAGCTGGGGAACGGGGAAGGTATCCTACGAGCAGTACTTC. Protein product: CASSWGTGKVSYEQYF.